These T cell receptor beta chains were read from a single sample in a study of blood T cell repertoires in COVID-19. Assay: immunoSEQ multiplex PCR; the TCRdb copy retains only in-frame clones and omits some. Of fewer than 150,000 clones detected, roughly 85% appear once; the ten largest clones hold about 2.9%. Sequencing was performed on peripheral blood. These receptor sequences come from a man aged 50 to 60 with acute or convalescent COVID-19. Each CDR3 is given without its conserved first and last residue. D genes are given only for firm matches.

J gene: TRBJ1-2; V gene: TRBV19; D gene: -; CDR3 protein: ASSSRTEDYGYT
J gene: TRBJ1-2; V gene: TRBV19; D gene: TRBD1; CDR3 protein: ASSIYRGDYGYT
J gene: TRBJ2-6; V gene: TRBV5-1; D gene: -; CDR3 protein: ASSGPSGANVLT
J gene: TRBJ2-2; V gene: TRBV11-3; D gene: -; CDR3 protein: ASRNNANTGELF
J gene: TRBJ1-2; V gene: TRBV6-5; D gene: -; CDR3 protein: ASSYTESVGGYT
J gene: TRBJ1-1; V gene: TRBV18; D gene: TRBD1; CDR3 protein: ASSRDRAAEAF
J gene: TRBJ2-5; V gene: TRBV11-2; D gene: TRBD2; CDR3 protein: ASRPGTGVEGTSGGTQY
J gene: TRBJ1-1; V gene: TRBV5-1; D gene: -; CDR3 protein: ASSLGRVITEAF
J gene: TRBJ1-1; V gene: TRBV3-1/TRBV3-2; D gene: TRBD1; CDR3 protein: ASSLGQANTEAF
J gene: TRBJ2-7; V gene: TRBV5-1; D gene: -; CDR3 protein: ASSFDGVSYEQY
J gene: TRBJ1-2; V gene: TRBV6-4; D gene: -; CDR3 protein: ASSDGPQGYT
J gene: TRBJ1-2; V gene: TRBV9; D gene: -; CDR3 protein: ASKIGSGGGYT
J gene: TRBJ1-2; V gene: TRBV19; D gene: -; CDR3 protein: ASRVTELANYGYT
J gene: TRBJ1-5; V gene: TRBV24-1; D gene: TRBD1; CDR3 protein: ATSDSTGLQPQH
J gene: TRBJ1-2; V gene: TRBV6-5; D gene: -; CDR3 protein: ASSYSGHGYT